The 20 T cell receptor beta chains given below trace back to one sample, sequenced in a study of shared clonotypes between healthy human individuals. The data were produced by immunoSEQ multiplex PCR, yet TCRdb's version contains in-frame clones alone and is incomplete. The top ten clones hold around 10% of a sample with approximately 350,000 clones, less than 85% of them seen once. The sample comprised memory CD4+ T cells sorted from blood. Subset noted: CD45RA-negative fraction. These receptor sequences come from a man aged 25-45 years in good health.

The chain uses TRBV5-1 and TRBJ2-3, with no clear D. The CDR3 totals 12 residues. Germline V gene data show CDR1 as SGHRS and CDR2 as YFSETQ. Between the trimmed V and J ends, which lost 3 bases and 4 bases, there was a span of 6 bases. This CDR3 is CASSWGSDTQYF. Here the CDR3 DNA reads TGCGCCAGCAGCTGGGGTTCAGATACGCAGTATTTT.

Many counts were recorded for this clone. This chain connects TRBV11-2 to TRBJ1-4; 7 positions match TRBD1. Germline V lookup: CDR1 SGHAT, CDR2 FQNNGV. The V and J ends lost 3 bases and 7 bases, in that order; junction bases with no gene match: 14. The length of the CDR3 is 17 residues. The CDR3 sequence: CASSLVRDSDSLEKLFF. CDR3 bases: TGTGCCAGCAGCTTGGTGCGGGACAGTGACTCGCTTGAAAAACTGTTTTTT.

CDR3 protein: CATRPRQGNEQYF. CDR3 DNA: TGTGCCACAAGACCCAGACAAGGCAACGAGCAGTACTTC. The rearrangement links TRBV19 to TRBJ2-7; D unresolved. Looked up from germline, CDR1 is LNHDA and CDR2 is SQIVND (reference sequence). The length of the CDR3 is 13 residues. With 10 bases removed from V and 5 bases from J, the gap between germline ends came to 18 bases.

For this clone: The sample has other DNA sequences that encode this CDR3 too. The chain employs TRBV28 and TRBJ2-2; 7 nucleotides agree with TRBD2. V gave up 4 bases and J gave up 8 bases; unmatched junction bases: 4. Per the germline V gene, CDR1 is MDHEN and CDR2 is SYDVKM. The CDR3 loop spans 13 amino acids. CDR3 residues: CASSSGLTGELFF. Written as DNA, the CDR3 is TGTGCCAGCAGTTCGGGACTAACTGGGGAGCTGTTTTTT.

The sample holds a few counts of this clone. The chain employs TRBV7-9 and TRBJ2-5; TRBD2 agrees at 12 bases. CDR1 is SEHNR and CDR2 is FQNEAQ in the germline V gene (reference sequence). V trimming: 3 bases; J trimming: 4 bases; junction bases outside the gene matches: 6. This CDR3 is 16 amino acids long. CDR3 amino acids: CASSFGLAGMGETQYF. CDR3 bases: TGTGCCAGCAGCTTCGGACTAGCGGGAATGGGAGAGACCCAGTACTTC.

The DNA for the CDR3 is TGTGCCAGCAGTTTAGCATTGCGGGGGTCCGAGCAGTACTTC. Residues: CASSLALRGSEQYF. The chain uses TRBV27 and TRBJ2-7; TRBD2 aligns across 7 bases. V was clipped by 2 bases and J by 6 bases; unmatched bases: 7. The CDR3 is 14 amino acids. The germline gives CDR1 MNHEY, CDR2 SMNVEV (reference sequence).

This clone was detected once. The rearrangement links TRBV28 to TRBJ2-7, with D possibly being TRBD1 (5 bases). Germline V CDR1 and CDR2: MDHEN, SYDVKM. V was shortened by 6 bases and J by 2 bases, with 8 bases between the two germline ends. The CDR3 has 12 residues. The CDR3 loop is CASRRTPYEQYF. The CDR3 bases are TGTGCCAGCAGAAGGACACCCTACGAGCAGTACTTC.

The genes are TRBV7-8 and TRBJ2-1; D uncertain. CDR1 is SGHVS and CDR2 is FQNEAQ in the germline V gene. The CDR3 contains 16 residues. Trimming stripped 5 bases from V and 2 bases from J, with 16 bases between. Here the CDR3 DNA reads TGTGCCAGCAGCATCTACCGCGCTCCCACCTACAATGAGCAGTTCTTC. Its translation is CASSIYRAPTYNEQFF.

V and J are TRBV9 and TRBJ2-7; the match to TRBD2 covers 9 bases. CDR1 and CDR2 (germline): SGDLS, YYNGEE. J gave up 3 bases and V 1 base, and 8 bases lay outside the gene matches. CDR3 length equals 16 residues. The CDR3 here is CASSVTAGGQHYEQYF. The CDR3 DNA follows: TGTGCCAGCAGCGTAACGGCGGGAGGGCAACACTACGAGCAGTACTTC.

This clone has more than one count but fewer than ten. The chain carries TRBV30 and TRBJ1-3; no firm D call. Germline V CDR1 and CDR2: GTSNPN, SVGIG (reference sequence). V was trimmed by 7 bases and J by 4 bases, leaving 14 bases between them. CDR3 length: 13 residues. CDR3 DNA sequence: TGTGCCTTCACCCGCGGACCCGGAAACACCATATATTTT. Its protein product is CAFTRGPGNTIYF.

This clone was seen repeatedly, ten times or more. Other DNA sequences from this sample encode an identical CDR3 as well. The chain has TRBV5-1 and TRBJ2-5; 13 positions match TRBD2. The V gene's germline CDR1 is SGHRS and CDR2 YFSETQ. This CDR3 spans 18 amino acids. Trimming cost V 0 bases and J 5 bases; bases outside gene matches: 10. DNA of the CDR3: TGCGCCAGCAGCTTGGGACTAGCGGGAGGAGCTGGTGGGGAGACCCAGTACTTC. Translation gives CASSLGLAGGAGGETQYF.

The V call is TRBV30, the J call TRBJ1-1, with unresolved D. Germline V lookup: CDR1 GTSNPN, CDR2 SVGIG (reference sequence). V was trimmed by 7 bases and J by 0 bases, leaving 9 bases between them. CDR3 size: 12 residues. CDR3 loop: CASRTVNTEAFF. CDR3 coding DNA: TGTGCCTCCCGGACTGTGAACACTGAAGCTTTCTTT.

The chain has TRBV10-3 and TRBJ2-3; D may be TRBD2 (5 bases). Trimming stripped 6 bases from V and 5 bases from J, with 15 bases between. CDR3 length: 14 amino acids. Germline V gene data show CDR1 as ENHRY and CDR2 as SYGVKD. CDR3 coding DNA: TGTGCCATCAGCCAATTTCTCGCGGGAGATACGCAGTATTTT. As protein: CAISQFLAGDTQYF.

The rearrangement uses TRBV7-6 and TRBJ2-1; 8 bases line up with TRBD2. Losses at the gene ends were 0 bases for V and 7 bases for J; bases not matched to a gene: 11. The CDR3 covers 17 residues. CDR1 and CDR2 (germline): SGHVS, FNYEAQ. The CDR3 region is CASSLADWLSGGNEQFF. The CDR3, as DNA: TGTGCCAGCAGCTTAGCTGACTGGCTCTCGGGGGGGAATGAGCAGTTCTTC.

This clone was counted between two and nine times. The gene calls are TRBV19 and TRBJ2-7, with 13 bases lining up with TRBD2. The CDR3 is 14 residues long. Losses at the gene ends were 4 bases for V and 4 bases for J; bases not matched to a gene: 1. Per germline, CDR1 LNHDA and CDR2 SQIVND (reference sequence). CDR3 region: CASSKTSGRYEQYF. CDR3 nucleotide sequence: TGTGCCAGTAGTAAGACTAGCGGGAGGTACGAGCAGTACTTC.

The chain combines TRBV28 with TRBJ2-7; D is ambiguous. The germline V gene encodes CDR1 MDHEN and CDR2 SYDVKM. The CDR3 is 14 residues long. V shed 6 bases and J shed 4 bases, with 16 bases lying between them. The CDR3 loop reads CASSQSRTGYEQYF. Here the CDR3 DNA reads TGTGCCAGCAGCCAAAGCCGAACCGGATACGAGCAGTACTTC.

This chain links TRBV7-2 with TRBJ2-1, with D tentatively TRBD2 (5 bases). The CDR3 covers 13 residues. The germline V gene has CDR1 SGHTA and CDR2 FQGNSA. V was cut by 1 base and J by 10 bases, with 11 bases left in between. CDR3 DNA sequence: TGTGCCAGCAGCTTAGTCCCGAGCGGCGAGCAGTTCTTC. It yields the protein CASSLVPSGEQFF.

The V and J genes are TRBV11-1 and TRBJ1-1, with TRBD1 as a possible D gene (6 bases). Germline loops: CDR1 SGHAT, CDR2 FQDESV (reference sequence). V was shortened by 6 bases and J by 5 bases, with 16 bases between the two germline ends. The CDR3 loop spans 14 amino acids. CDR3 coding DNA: TGTGCCAGCAGAAGTACAGGGCCGGGGACTGAAGCTTTCTTT. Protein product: CASRSTGPGTEAFF.

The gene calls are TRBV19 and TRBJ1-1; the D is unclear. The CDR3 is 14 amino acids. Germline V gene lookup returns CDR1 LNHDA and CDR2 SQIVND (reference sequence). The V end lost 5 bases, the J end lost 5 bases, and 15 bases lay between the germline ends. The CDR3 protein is CASSPRETRTEAFF. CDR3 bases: TGTGCCAGTAGTCCTAGGGAGACTCGGACTGAAGCTTTCTTT. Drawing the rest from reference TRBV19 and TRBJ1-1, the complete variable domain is DGGITQSPKYLFRKEGQNVTLSCEQNLNHDAMYWYRQDPGQGLRLIYYSQIVNDFQKGDIAEGYSVSREKKESFPLTVTSAQKNPTAFYLCASSPRETRTEAFFGQGTRLTVV.

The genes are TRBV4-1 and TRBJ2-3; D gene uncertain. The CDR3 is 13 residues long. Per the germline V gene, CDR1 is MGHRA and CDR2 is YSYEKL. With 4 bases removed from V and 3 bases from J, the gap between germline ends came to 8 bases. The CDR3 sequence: CASSLSMTDTQYF. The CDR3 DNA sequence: TGCGCCAGCAGCCTCAGTATGACAGATACGCAGTATTTT.